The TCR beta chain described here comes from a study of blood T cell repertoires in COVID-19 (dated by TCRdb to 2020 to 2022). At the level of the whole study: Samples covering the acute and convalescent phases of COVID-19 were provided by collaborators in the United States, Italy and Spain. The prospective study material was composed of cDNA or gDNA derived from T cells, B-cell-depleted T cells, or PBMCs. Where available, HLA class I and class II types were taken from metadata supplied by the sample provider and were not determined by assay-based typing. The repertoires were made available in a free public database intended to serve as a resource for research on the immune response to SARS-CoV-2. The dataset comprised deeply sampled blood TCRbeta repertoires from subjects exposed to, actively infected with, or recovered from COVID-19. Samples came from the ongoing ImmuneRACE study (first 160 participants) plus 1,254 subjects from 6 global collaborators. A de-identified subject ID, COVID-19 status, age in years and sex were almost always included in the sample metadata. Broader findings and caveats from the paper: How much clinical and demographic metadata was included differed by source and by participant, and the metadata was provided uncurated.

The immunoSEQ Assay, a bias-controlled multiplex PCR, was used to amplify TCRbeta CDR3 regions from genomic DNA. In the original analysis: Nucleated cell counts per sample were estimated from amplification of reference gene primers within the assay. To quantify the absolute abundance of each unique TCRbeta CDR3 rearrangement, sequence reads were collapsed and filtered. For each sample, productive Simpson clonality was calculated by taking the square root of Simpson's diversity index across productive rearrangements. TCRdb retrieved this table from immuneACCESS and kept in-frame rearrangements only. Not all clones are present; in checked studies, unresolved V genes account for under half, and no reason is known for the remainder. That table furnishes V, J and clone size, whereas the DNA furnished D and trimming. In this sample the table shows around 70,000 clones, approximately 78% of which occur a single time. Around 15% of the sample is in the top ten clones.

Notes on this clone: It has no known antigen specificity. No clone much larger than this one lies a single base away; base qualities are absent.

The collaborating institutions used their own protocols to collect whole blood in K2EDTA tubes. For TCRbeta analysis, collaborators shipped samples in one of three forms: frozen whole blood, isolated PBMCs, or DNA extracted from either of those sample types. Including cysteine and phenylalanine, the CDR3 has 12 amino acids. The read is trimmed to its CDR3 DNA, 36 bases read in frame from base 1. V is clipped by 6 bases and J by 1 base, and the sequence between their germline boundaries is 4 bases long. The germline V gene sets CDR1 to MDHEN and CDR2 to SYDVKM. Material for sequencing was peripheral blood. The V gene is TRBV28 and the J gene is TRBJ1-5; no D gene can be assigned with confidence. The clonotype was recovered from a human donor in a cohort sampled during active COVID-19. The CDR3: CASSQSNQPQHF. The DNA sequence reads TGTGCCAGCAGCCAGAGCAATCAGCCCCAGCATTTT. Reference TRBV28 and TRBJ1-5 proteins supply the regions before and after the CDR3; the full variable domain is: DVKVTQSSRYLVKRTGEKVFLECVQDMDHENMFWYRQDPGLGLRLIYFSYDVKMKEKGDIPEGYSVSREKKERFSLILESASTNQTSMYLCASSQSNQPQHFGDGTRLSIL.